This TCR beta chain is from a study of vaccination and CD4 T cells after COVID-19. Study-level results: For SARS-CoV-2-reactive clonotypes, the median went from approximately 21 to 38, a nonsignificant increase.

Cultured CD4+ T cell DNA underwent sequencing with the Oncomine TCR Beta short-read assay. TCRdb analysed the PCR reads with MiXCR anew, one entry per CDR3 protein. The profile shows 13,000 to 15,000 distinct CDR3 sequences, about 32% of them singletons. Remarks on this clonotype: Antigen specificity is unknown.

Germline V gives CDR1 DFQATT, CDR2 SNEGSKA (reference sequence). The CDR3 consists of 15 residues. V shed 1 base and J 4 bases; nucleotides not matched to a gene: 8. Treatment denoted: approximately 11-day PBMC culture with coronavirus spike peptide pools or control peptides (ViraFEST assay). Expanded clonotypes were found by TCR sequencing after peptide-pool stimulation (ViraFEST). The chain has TRBV20-1 and TRBJ2-7; the match to TRBD2 covers 9 bases. The source material was cultured CD4+ T cells from blood. The clonotype originates from a human donor with COVID-19. Written as DNA, the CDR3 is TGCAGTGCTAGAGGGGACTTAGCGGGGGTGTACGAGCAGTACTTC. Its translation is CSARGDLAGVYEQYF.